This T cell receptor beta chain came from a study of T-cell reconstitution after alpha-beta-depleted transplantation in children. Molecular barcoding with unique molecular identifiers was used for the TCRbeta library. From the PCR reads, TCRdb called clonotypes with MiXCR, one entry per CDR3 protein. The repertoire holds around 400,000 distinct CDR3 sequences, approximately 10% seen once, with approximately 5% in the top ten. V lost 7 bases to trimming and J lost 0 bases, with 18 bases between them. Germline values: CDR1 KGHDR, CDR2 SFDVKD. The CDR3 length is 17 residues. This clonotype was detected only a few times.

Sample: PBMCs from the stem cell graft donor, taken from the stem cell graft. The receptor comes from a human donor who donated a stem cell graft to a child with acute myeloid leukemia. The chain joins TRBV24-1 to TRBJ1-5, with D uncertain. As DNA, the CDR3 is TGTGCCACCAGGGAGCCGGACCAGCACTATAGCAATCAGCCCCAGCATTTT. This encodes CATREPDQHYSNQPQHF.